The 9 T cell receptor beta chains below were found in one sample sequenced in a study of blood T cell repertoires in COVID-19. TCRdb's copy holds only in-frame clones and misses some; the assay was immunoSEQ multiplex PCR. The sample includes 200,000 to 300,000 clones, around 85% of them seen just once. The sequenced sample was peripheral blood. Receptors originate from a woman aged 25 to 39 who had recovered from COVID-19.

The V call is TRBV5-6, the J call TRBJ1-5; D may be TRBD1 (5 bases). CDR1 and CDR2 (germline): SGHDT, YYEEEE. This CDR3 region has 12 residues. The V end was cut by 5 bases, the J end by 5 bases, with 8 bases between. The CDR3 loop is CASSWGDQPQHF. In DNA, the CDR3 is TGTGCCAGCAGTTGGGGCGATCAGCCCCAGCATTTT.

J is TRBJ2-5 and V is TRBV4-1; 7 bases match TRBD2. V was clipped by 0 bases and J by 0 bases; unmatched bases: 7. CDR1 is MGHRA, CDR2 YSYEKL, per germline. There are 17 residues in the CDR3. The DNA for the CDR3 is TGCGCCAGCAGCCAAGATAGAAGCGGGGCGTACCAAGAGACCCAGTACTTC. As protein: CASSQDRSGAYQETQYF.

The CDR3: CASSQGSGPSTDTQYF. CDR3 bases: TGCGCCAGCAGCCAAGGGTCAGGGCCTAGCACAGATACGCAGTATTTT. This chain connects TRBV4-1 to TRBJ2-3; maybe TRBD1 (5 bases). Germline V gene lookup returns CDR1 MGHRA and CDR2 YSYEKL. This CDR3 contains 16 residues. The ends were cut back, 1 base at V and 0 bases at J, with 11 bases in the middle.

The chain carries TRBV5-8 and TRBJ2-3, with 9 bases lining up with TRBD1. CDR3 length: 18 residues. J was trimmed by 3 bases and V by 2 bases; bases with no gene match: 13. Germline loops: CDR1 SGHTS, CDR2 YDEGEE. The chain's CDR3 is CASSFFVKGQGRTDTQYF. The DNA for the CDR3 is TGTGCCAGCAGCTTTTTCGTAAAAGGACAGGGGAGGACAGATACGCAGTATTTT.

The CDR3 loop reads CSVEGLGTVSLGGAINYGYTF. In nucleotides, the CDR3 is TGCAGCGTTGAAGGGCTCGGTACCGTATCCCTAGGGGGCGCGATAAACTATGGCTACACCTTC. The chain links TRBV29-1 to TRBJ1-2; 7 nucleotides line up with TRBD1. Germline CDR1 SQVTM, CDR2 ANQGSEA. This CDR3 is built from 21 residues. V was pared by 1 base and J by 2 bases, with 25 bases of the junction left unmatched.

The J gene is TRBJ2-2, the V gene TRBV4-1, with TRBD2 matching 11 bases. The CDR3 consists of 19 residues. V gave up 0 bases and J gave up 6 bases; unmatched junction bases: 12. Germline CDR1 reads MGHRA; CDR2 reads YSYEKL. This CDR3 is CASSQEWIAGGSLAGELFF. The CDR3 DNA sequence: TGCGCCAGCAGCCAAGAATGGATAGCGGGGGGGAGCTTAGCCGGGGAGCTGTTTTTT.

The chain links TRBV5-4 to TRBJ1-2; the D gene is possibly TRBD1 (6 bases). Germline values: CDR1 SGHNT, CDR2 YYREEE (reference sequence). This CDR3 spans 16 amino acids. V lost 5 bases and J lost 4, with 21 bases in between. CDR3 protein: CASSMVGQPDGYGYTF. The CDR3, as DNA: TGTGCCAGCAGTATGGTGGGACAACCGGATGGCTATGGCTACACCTTC.

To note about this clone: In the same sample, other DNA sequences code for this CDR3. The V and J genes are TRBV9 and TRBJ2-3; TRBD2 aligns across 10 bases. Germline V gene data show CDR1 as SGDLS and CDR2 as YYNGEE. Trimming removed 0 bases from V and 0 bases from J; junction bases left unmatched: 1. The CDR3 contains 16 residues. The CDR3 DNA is TGTGCCAGCAGCGTAGCAGCGGGGGGGAGCACAGATACGCAGTATTTT. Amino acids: CASSVAAGGSTDTQYF.

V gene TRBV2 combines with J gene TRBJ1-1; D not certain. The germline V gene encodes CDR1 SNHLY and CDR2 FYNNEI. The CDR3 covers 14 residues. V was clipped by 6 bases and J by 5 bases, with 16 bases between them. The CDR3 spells CASSPRSGGTEAFF. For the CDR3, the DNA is TGTGCCAGCAGCCCGCGGTCGGGCGGGACTGAAGCTTTCTTT. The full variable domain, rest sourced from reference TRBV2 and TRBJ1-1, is EPEVTQTPSHQVTQMGQEVILRCVPISNHLYFYWYRQILGQKVEFLVSFYNNEISEKSEIFDDQFSVERPDGSNFTLKIRSTKLEDSAMYFCASSPRSGGTEAFFGQGTRLTVV.